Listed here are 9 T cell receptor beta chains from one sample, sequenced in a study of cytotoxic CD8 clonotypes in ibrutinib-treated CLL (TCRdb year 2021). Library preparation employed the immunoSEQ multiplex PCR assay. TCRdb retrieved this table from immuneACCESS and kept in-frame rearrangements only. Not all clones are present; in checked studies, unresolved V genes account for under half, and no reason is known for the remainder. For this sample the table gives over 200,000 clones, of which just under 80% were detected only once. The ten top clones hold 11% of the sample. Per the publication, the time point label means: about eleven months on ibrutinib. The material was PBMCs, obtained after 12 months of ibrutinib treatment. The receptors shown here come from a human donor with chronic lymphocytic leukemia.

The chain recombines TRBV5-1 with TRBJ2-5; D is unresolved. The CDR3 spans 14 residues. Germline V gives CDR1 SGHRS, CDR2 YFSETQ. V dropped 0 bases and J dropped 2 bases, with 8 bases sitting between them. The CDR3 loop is CASSLVSGQETQYF. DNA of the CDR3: TGCGCCAGCAGCTTGGTTAGTGGGCAAGAGACCCAGTACTTC.

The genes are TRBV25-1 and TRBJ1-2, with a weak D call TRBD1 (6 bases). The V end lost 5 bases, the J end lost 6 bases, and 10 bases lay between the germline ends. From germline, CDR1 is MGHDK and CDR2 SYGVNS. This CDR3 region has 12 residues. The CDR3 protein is CASSQGRNGYTF. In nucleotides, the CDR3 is TGTGCCAGCAGTCAGGGGAGGAATGGCTACACCTTC.

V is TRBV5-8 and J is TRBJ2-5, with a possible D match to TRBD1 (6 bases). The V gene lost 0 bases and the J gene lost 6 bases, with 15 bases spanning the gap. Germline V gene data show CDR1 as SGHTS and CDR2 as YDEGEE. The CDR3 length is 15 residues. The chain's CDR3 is CASSLVPGHLQTQYF. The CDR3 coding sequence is TGTGCCAGCAGCTTGGTTCCGGGACATCTCCAGACCCAGTACTTC.

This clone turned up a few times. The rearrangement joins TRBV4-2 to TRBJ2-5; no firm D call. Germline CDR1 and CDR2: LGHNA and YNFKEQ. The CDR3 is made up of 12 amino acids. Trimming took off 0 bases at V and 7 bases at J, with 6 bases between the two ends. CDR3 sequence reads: CASSQERGTQYF. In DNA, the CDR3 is TGTGCCAGCAGCCAAGAGCGAGGGACCCAGTACTTC.

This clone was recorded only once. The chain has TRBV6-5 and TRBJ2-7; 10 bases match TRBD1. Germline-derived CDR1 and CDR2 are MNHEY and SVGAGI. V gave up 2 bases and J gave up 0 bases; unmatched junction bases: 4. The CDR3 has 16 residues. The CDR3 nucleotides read TGTGCCAGCAGTTACACGGGACAGGGGAGCTCCTACGAGCAGTACTTC. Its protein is CASSYTGQGSSYEQYF.

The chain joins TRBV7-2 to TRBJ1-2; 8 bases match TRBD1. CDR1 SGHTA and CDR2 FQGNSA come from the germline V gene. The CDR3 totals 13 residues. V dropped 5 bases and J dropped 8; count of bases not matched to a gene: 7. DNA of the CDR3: TGTGCCAGCAGCCCGGACAGGGAGTACGGCTACACCTTC. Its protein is CASSPDREYGYTF.

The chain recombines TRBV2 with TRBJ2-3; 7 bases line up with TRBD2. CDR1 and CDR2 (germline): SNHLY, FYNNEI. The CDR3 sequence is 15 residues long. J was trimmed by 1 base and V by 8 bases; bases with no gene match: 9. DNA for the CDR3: TGTGCCAGCTCTCCATGGGCGGGAGGCACAGATACGCAGTATTTT. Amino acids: CASSPWAGGTDTQYF.

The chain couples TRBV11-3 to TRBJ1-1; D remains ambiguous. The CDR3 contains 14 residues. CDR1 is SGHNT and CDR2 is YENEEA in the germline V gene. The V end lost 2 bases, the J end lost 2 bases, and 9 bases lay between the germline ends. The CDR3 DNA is TGTGCCAGCAGCTTATCGTGGGAAAACACTGAAGCTTTCTTT. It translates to CASSLSWENTEAFF.

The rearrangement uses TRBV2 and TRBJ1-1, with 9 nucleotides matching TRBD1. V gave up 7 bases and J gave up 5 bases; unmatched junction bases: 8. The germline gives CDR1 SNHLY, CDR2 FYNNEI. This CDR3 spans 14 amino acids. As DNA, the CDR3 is TGTGCCAGCATGACAGGGGGTAAAGGGACTGAAGCTTTCTTT. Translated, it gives CASMTGGKGTEAFF.